This T cell receptor beta chain was observed in a study of blood T cell repertoires in COVID-19. Across the whole study: The study drew acute and convalescent COVID-19 samples from the United States, Italy and Spain. T cells, B-cell-depleted T cells, or PBMCs provided the cDNA or gDNA that served as material.

Per the original methods: Estimation of nucleated cell counts was performed using reference gene primer amplification. Repertoires were generated with immunoSEQ multiplex PCR, while TCRdb's copy carries only in-frame clones and drops some. V, J and clone size reflect that table, while D and trimming were determined from the DNA. The sample holds approximately 150,000 clones, over 80% seen once. Germline trimming cut 5 bases from V and 0 bases from J; bases unmatched to any gene: 10. This CDR3 contains 17 residues. From germline, CDR1 is LNHDA and CDR2 SQIVND (reference sequence). Sequences were obtained from peripheral blood. The rearrangement joins TRBV19 to TRBJ1-2; TRBD1 agrees at 9 bases. The source of this sequence is a woman aged 45-65 years with acute or convalescent COVID-19. CDR3 nucleotides: TGTGCCAGTAGTGGGGGACAGGGATTACTCCCTAACTATGGCTACACCTTC. Its protein product is CASSGGQGLLPNYGYTF.